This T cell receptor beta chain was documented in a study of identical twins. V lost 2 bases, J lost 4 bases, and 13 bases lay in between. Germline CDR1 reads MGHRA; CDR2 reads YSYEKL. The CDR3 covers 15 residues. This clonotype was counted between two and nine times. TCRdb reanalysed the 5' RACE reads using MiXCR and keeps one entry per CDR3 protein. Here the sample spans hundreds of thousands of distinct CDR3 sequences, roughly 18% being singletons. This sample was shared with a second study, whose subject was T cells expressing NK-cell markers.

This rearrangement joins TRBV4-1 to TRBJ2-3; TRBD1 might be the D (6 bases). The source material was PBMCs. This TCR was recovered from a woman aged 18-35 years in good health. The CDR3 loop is CASSQRDIQPDTQYF. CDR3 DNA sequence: TGCGCCAGCAGCCAAAGGGACATCCAGCCAGATACGCAGTATTTT.